The rows below give T cell receptor beta chains drawn from one sample of a study of cytomegalovirus exposure and HLA in healthy donors. Here immunoSEQ multiplex PCR was the method, and the copy in TCRdb shows in-frame clones only, minus some. The sample has about 43,000 clones. The sample was PBMCs. These receptors were collected from a young woman in good health and CMV-seronegative. The CDR3 runs from the conserved cysteine through the conserved F or W. A D gene is named only where the DNA matches it firmly.

v_call	d_call	j_call	cdr3_nt	cdr3_aa
TRBV29-1	.	TRBJ1-4	TGCAGCGTCCGCAATACAGGCAATCAACTGTTTTTT	CSVRNTGNQLFF
TRBV4-1	.	TRBJ2-7	TGCGCCAGCAGCCAAGAACCGGGAGTGAGTTACGAGCAGTACTTC	CASSQEPGVSYEQYF
TRBV18	TRBD1	TRBJ1-1	TGTGCCAGCTCAGGAGGGATGACAGGGGGAGGGACTGAAGCTTTCTTT	CASSGGMTGGGTEAFF
TRBV6-5	.	TRBJ1-4	TGTGCCAGCAGTTACTCAGTGGGCAGAAGCAATGAAAAACTGTTTTTT	CASSYSVGRSNEKLFF
TRBV6-1	.	TRBJ1-1	TGTGCCAGCAGTGAAGCGGGGGGATTCCAAGCTTTCTTT	CASSEAGGFQAFF
TRBV10-3	TRBD2	TRBJ2-1	TGTGCCATCGAAGTAGCGGGGAACAATGAGCAGTTCTTC	CAIEVAGNNEQFF
TRBV4-1	TRBD1	TRBJ1-4	TGCGCCAGCAGATTCGACAGGGGTAATGAAAAACTGTTTTTT	CASRFDRGNEKLFF
TRBV4-1	TRBD1	TRBJ2-1	TGCGCCAGCAGCCAACAGGAGACAGGGTGGGGGAATGAGCAGTTCTTC	CASSQQETGWGNEQFF
TRBV6-5	.	TRBJ2-7	TGTGCCAGCAGACGAGGACTAACCTACGAGCAGTACTTC	CASRRGLTYEQYF
TRBV6-6	.	TRBJ1-1	TGTGCCAGCAGTTACGGGGGGGGGTACACTGAAGCTTTCTTT	CASSYGGGYTEAFF
TRBV4-3	TRBD2	TRBJ2-1	TGCGCCAGCAGCCAAGAACCGACCAGCGGGAGGATCGGTGAGCAGTTCTTC	CASSQEPTSGRIGEQFF
TRBV6-5	.	TRBJ2-7	TGTGCCAGCAGTCCATTGACAGGTTTCCACGAGCAGTACTTC	CASSPLTGFHEQYF
TRBV28	.	TRBJ2-7	TGTGCCAGCAGTTTAGTGCTGGGTGGGAGGTGGGCCTACGAGCAGTACTTC	CASSLVLGGRWAYEQYF
TRBV4-3	.	TRBJ2-1	TGCGCCAGCAGTAGCTCAGAGAGCAGGGGGAGGAATGAGCAGTTCTTC	CASSSSESRGRNEQFF
TRBV4-1	.	TRBJ2-7	TGCGCCAGCAGCCAAGTCGGTTACTACGAGCAGTACTTC	CASSQVGYYEQYF
TRBV29-1	TRBD2	TRBJ2-7	TGCAGCGTTGTGGGTCTAGCGGACTCCTACGAGCAGTACTTC	CSVVGLADSYEQYF
TRBV7-2	.	TRBJ2-7	TGTGCCAGCAGCTTTGGGGGCCTCACCTACGAGCAGTACTTC	CASSFGGLTYEQYF
TRBV5-1	TRBD1	TRBJ2-7	TGCGCCAGCAGCCTACGTGGGGACAGCGTTCTTTCCTACGAGCAGTACTTC	CASSLRGDSVLSYEQYF
TRBV27	.	TRBJ1-2	TGTGCCAGCAGTGGGTACGGGAGGGCGCATGGCGATTATGGCTACACCTTC	CASSGYGRAHGDYGYTF
TRBV15	TRBD1	TRBJ2-4	TGTGCCACCAGCCGAGGACAGGGGCAAAACATTCAGTACTTC	CATSRGQGQNIQYF
TRBV9	TRBD1	TRBJ1-2	TGTGCCAGCAGCGTAAGACAGGGGGAAGGTGGCTACACCTTC	CASSVRQGEGGYTF
TRBV5-1	TRBD2	TRBJ2-1	TGCGCCAGCAGCCAAAGCGGGAGCTCCGACAATGAGCAGTTCTTC	CASSQSGSSDNEQFF
TRBV4-1	.	TRBJ1-3	TGCGCCAGCAGCCAAGGGGAGTTGGGAAACACCATATATTTT	CASSQGELGNTIYF
TRBV4-1	TRBD1	TRBJ1-5	TGCGCCAGCAGCCAAGAACCGGGACAGATCAATCAGCCCCAGCATTTT	CASSQEPGQINQPQHF
TRBV6-5	TRBD1	TRBJ1-5	TGTGCCAGCAGACTCTCCGGGACAGGGAATCAGCCCCAGCATTTT	CASRLSGTGNQPQHF
TRBV4-1	.	TRBJ2-6	TGCGCCAGCAGCCAATCTTCCGTCTACTCTGGGGCCAACGTCCTGACTTTC	CASSQSSVYSGANVLTF
TRBV18	TRBD1	TRBJ1-1	TGTGCCAGCTCAAGGACAGGGCCGAACACTGAAGCTTTCTTT	CASSRTGPNTEAFF
TRBV18	.	TRBJ2-5	TGTGCCAGCTCACCGTTCGTATTAGAGACCCAGTACTTC	CASSPFVLETQYF
TRBV29-1	.	TRBJ1-2	TGCAGCGTTGAAGATGAGCGGGAGGGGAATGGCTACACCTTC	CSVEDEREGNGYTF
TRBV4-1	TRBD1	TRBJ2-3	TGCGCCAGCAGCCGTCTAGCCGGGACAGGGGGCACAGATACGCAGTATTTT	CASSRLAGTGGTDTQYF
TRBV19	.	TRBJ1-5	TGTGCCAGTAGTACGAGGGTTAGCAATCAGCCCCAGCATTTT	CASSTRVSNQPQHF
TRBV5-4	.	TRBJ1-1	TGTGCCAGCAGCAGAAGACGGGATGAAGCTTTCTTT	CASSRRRDEAFF
TRBV6-6	.	TRBJ2-1	TGTGCCAGCAGCCCAGGACGCCAGGGTGGGCCCAATGAGCAGTTCTTC	CASSPGRQGGPNEQFF
TRBV7-6	TRBD1	TRBJ2-5	TGTGCCAGCAGCTCCCGACAGGGTCAAGAGACCCAGTACTTC	CASSSRQGQETQYF
TRBV27	TRBD1	TRBJ2-7	TGTGCCAGCAGTACCGGGACAGGGGGCTACGAGCAGTACTTC	CASSTGTGGYEQYF
TRBV10-3	TRBD1	TRBJ2-7	TGTGCCATCAGCTCCGGGACAGGGCCGCCCTACGAGCAGTACTTC	CAISSGTGPPYEQYF
TRBV7-7	.	TRBJ1-2	TGTGCTAGCAGCCCCCCTAGCGCATGGAACTATGGCTACACCTTC	CASSPPSAWNYGYTF
TRBV6-5	TRBD1	TRBJ2-4	TGTGCCAGCAGTTACTCCCTGGGACAGGCGCACATTCAGTACTTC	CASSYSLGQAHIQYF
TRBV4-2	TRBD1	TRBJ2-7	TGTGCCAGCAGCCAAGAGGGTATGGACAGGGGCCACGAGCAGTACTTC	CASSQEGMDRGHEQYF
TRBV28	.	TRBJ1-5	TGTGCCAGCAGTTTATACCCGGATCAGCCCCAGCATTTT	CASSLYPDQPQHF
TRBV7-9	.	TRBJ1-4	TGTGCCAGCAGCTTAATCCAGGGCGAAAAACTGTTTTTT	CASSLIQGEKLFF
TRBV5-6	.	TRBJ2-1	TGTGCCAGCAGCTGGGGGGAGGCACGGGGTGAGCAGTTCTTC	CASSWGEARGEQFF